These 22 T cell receptor beta chains originate from one sample sequenced in a study of T cells after yellow fever vaccination. TCRdb analysed the 5' RACE reads with MiXCR anew, one entry per CDR3 protein. Here the sample spans some 320,000 distinct CDR3 sequences, about 10% being singletons. The sample here was CD4+ T cells sorted from PBMCs, taken 45 days after the yellow fever booster vaccination. These TCRs come from a man aged 18 to 35 who received the YFV17D yellow fever vaccine.

This clonotype was observed a handful of times. The rearrangement joins TRBV20-1 to TRBJ1-5; 7 positions agree with TRBD1. The J segment lost 4 bases and the V segment lost 3 bases, leaving 6 bases of the junction unmatched. Germline V gives CDR1 DFQATT, CDR2 SNEGSKA (reference sequence). This CDR3 has 14 amino acids. This CDR3 reads CSARTGSSNQPQHF. CDR3 coding DNA: TGCAGTGCTAGGACAGGGAGTAGTAATCAGCCCCAGCATTTT.

This clonotype has just a few counts. The genes are TRBV7-2 and TRBJ2-5; 12 bases agree with TRBD1. Per germline, CDR1 SGHTA and CDR2 FQGNSA. The CDR3 length is 16 residues. The trim removed 1 base at V and 4 bases at J, leaving 4 bases unmatched. CDR3 nucleotides: TGTGCCAGCAGCTTAGTGGGACAGGGGGCCCGAGAGACCCAGTACTTC. Its protein is CASSLVGQGARETQYF. The whole variable domain, remainder taken from reference TRBV7-2 and TRBJ2-5, is GAGVSQSPSNKVTEKGKDVELRCDPISGHTALYWYRQSLGQGLEFLIYFQGNSAPDKSGLPSDRFSAERTGGSVSTLTIQRTQQEDSAVYLCASSLVGQGARETQYFGPGTRLLVL.

This clonotype has ten or more counts. The V and J genes are TRBV4-1 and TRBJ2-3; 7 bases align to TRBD1. This CDR3 is built from 15 residues. Germline loops: CDR1 MGHRA, CDR2 YSYEKL. With V trimmed by 6 bases and J by 3 bases, 9 bases remained unmatched. The CDR3 nucleotides are TGCGCCAGCAGTCGGCTGGGACAGCGGACAGATACGCAGTATTTT. It translates to CASSRLGQRTDTQYF.

The chain combines TRBV10-3 with TRBJ2-5; D is ambiguous. The CDR3 runs to 13 residues. V lost 3 bases to trimming and J lost 2 bases, with 7 bases between them. Per germline, CDR1 ENHRY and CDR2 SYGVKD. CDR3 loop: CAISDQGQETQYF. Written as DNA, the CDR3 is TGTGCCATCAGTGATCAAGGGCAAGAGACCCAGTACTTC.

The chain recombines TRBV6-6 with TRBJ2-7; D is perhaps TRBD1 (6 bases). CDR1 is MNHNY, CDR2 SVGAGI, per germline (reference sequence). The germline V and J ends were trimmed by 5 bases and 5 bases, with 13 bases remaining between them. The CDR3 runs 13 residues. The CDR3 loop reads CASSPTGNHEQYV. The CDR3 nucleotides read TGTGCCAGCAGTCCCACAGGGAATCACGAGCAGTACGTC.

This chain links TRBV12-3 or TRBV12-4 with TRBJ1-3; TRBD1 matches at 8 bases. Trimming took 6 bases from V and 5 from J; bases not matched to a gene: 6. The CDR3 covers 14 residues. Here the CDR3 DNA reads TGTGCCAGCAGCCTGGACAGGGTCCGAAACACCATATATTTT. Its protein product is CASSLDRVRNTIYF.

The chain carries TRBV6-5 and TRBJ2-7; D is undetermined. Germline V gene lookup returns CDR1 MNHEY and CDR2 SVGAGI. Trimming shortened V by 7 bases and J by 6 bases, and 22 bases separated the two germline ends. The CDR3 spans 15 residues. The CDR3 region has the DNA TGTGCCAGCACCCCGACGGACGGACGGGTCCGCGAGCAGTACTTC. Translating it yields CASTPTDGRVREQYF.

J is TRBJ1-1 and V is TRBV10-3; D is unclear. Germline V gene data show CDR1 as ENHRY and CDR2 as SYGVKD. Trimming left V 3 bases short and J 1 base short, with 9 bases between. This CDR3 has 14 residues. CDR3 nucleotides: TGTGCCATCAGTGATCCAAGTAGGAACACTGAAGCTTTCTTT. This encodes CAISDPSRNTEAFF.

This clonotype was picked up a small number of times. This chain uses TRBV10-2 with TRBJ2-7, with D possibly being TRBD1 (6 bases). V was cut by 8 bases and J by 7 bases, with 24 bases left in between. This CDR3 has 15 amino acids. Germline CDR1 is WSHSY and CDR2 is SAAADI. CDR3 in amino acids: CASAPQGILSYEQYF. CDR3 nucleotides: TGCGCCAGCGCTCCCCAGGGGATACTCTCGTATGAGCAGTACTTC.

This clonotype was counted many times. This chain connects TRBV4-2 to TRBJ2-6; 7 bases align to TRBD1. CDR3 length: 17 amino acids. Germline trimming cut 0 bases from V and 0 bases from J; bases unmatched to any gene: 2. Germline lookup yields CDR1 LGHNA and CDR2 YNFKEQ. In DNA, the CDR3 is TGTGCCAGCAGCCAAGATCGGGACAGCTCTGGGGCCAACGTCCTGACTTTC. The encoded protein is CASSQDRDSSGANVLTF.

There are many counts of this clonotype. The chain uses TRBV24-1 and TRBJ2-4; 8 nucleotides align to TRBD1. CDR1 KGHDR and CDR2 SFDVKD come from the germline V gene. Trimming removed 7 bases from V and 0 bases from J; junction bases left unmatched: 4. The CDR3 extends over 15 amino acids. CDR3 residues: CATRQGELAKNIQYF. CDR3 DNA sequence: TGTGCCACCAGACAGGGGGAGCTAGCCAAAAACATTCAGTACTTC.

This clonotype was found many times. This chain uses TRBV5-1 with TRBJ2-7; 9 positions agree with TRBD1. Germline lookup yields CDR1 SGHRS and CDR2 YFSETQ. The V gene end was trimmed by 2 bases and the J gene end by 6 bases; junction bases not matched to a gene: 3. The CDR3 has 13 amino acids. The CDR3 spells CASSFSTGGEQYV. CDR3 sequence (DNA): TGCGCCAGCAGCTTCTCGACAGGGGGCGAGCAGTACGTC.

This clonotype was seen only a few times. The chain employs TRBV6-1 and TRBJ2-7, with 9 bases lining up with TRBD1. V was clipped by 8 bases and J by 4 bases; unmatched bases: 9. Germline loops: CDR1 MNHNS, CDR2 SASEGT. The CDR3 is 14 amino acids. The CDR3 nucleotides read TGTGCCAGCCGGGACCGGGACAGGGAGTACGAGCAGTACGTC. Translating it yields CASRDRDREYEQYV.

In this sample, this clonotype turned up a few times. The gene calls are TRBV7-9 and TRBJ2-3; D unclear. The CDR3 extends over 17 amino acids. The germline gives CDR1 SEHNR, CDR2 FQNEAQ (reference sequence). V shed 1 base and J shed 5 bases, with 19 bases lying between them. The CDR3 DNA is TGTGCCAGCAGCTTAGTGGGCTTCGAAGCGAACGAAGATACGCAGTATTTT. It encodes CASSLVGFEANEDTQYF.

This sequence joins TRBV5-1 and TRBJ2-6, with 8 bases aligning to TRBD1. The CDR3 has 17 residues. Germline CDR1 SGHRS, CDR2 YFSETQ. With V trimmed by 2 bases and J by 2 bases, 6 bases remained unmatched. The CDR3 DNA reads TGCGCCAGCAGCTTCCGGGACAGGTCGACTGGGGCCAACGTCCTGACTTTC. Protein product: CASSFRDRSTGANVLTF. The full variable domain, completed using reference TRBV5-1 and TRBJ2-6, is KAGVTQTPRYLIKTRGQQVTLSCSPISGHRSVSWYQQTPGQGLQFLFEYFSETQRNKGNFPGRFSGRQFSNSRSEMNVSTLELGDSALYLCASSFRDRSTGANVLTFGAGSRLTVL.

This chain uses TRBV18 with TRBJ2-7, with D hard to call. V was cut by 3 bases and J by 3 bases, with 21 bases left in between. The CDR3 runs to 17 residues. Germline loops: CDR1 KGHSH, CDR2 LQKENI. CDR3 sequence (DNA): TGTGCCAGCTCACCGGTTGTAGTGTCAGGTCTTATCTACGAGCAGTACTTC. Encoded protein: CASSPVVVSGLIYEQYF.

V and J are TRBV6-5 and TRBJ2-2; TRBD1 or TRBD2 may be the D gene (5 bases each). The CDR3 covers 18 residues. Germline CDR1 is MNHEY and CDR2 is SVGAGI. V was shortened by 7 bases and J by 2 bases, with 23 bases between the two germline ends. CDR3 sequence: CASTRRGAQLGNTGELFF. The CDR3, as DNA: TGTGCCAGCACCCGCCGAGGGGCCCAACTAGGAAACACCGGGGAGCTGTTTTTT.

CDR3 sequence: CASWEARNIQYF. The CDR3 DNA sequence: TGTGCCAGCTGGGAGGCCAGGAACATTCAGTACTTC. The chain combines TRBV21-1 with TRBJ2-4; no check of the table's D call, TRBD2, against the DNA was made. TRBV21-1 is designated a pseudogene. The CDR3 sequence is 12 residues long.

This clonotype turned up a few times. The chain carries TRBV19 and TRBJ1-5; 8 nucleotides line up with TRBD1. The CDR3 has 14 amino acids. Losses at the gene ends were 7 bases for V and 6 bases for J; bases not matched to a gene: 8. Germline assignment: CDR1 LNHDA and CDR2 SQIVND (reference sequence). CDR3 in DNA: TGTGCCAGTAAGGCCAGGGGGCCGGCTCAGCCCCAGCATTTT. This encodes CASKARGPAQPQHF.

This clonotype was seen only a few times. The J gene is TRBJ1-1, the V gene TRBV4-3; tentative D call: TRBD1 (5 bases). Trimming took 1 base from V and 5 from J, leaving 14 bases between them. CDR1 LGHNA and CDR2 YSLEER come from the germline V gene. CDR3 length: 15 amino acids. In DNA form, the CDR3 reads TGCGCCAGCAGCCAAGCCACTGCCGGGGGTACTGAAGCTTTCTTT. Protein sequence: CASSQATAGGTEAFF.

The CDR3 DNA is TGTGCCAGCAGCCCTTCCGGGACCCAAGAGACCCAGTACTTC. Its protein product is CASSPSGTQETQYF. V usage is TRBV7-2 and J usage is TRBJ2-5; the D call may be TRBD1 or TRBD2 (5 bases each). Trimming stripped 5 bases from V and 1 base from J, with 11 bases between. In germline, CDR1 is SGHTA, CDR2 FQGNSA. The CDR3 spans 14 residues.

This clonotype was observed a handful of times. The chain recombines TRBV5-1 with TRBJ2-3; no firm D call. The CDR3 runs to 14 residues. Deletions cut 2 bases from V and 2 bases from J, with 9 bases between. Germline CDR1 reads SGHRS; CDR2 reads YFSETQ. Written as DNA, the CDR3 is TGCGCCAGCAGCTTCCCCCTACACACAGATACGCAGTATTTT. Its protein product is CASSFPLHTDTQYF.